The 15 T cell receptor beta chains below all came from one sample that was sequenced in a study of T cell responses to AZD1222 COVID-19 vaccine (dated by TCRdb to 2020 to 2023). Library generation was performed with the immunoSEQ multiplex PCR assay. TCRdb re-hosts the immuneACCESS table, in-frame sequences only. Its copies lack some clones; in the studies checked, an unresolved V gene accounts for under half of them, and the cause for the rest is not known. The sample records fewer than 200,000 clones, approximately 86% of which are singletons. The ten largest clonotypes hold 11% of the sample. Per the publication, the time point label means: about 28 days (+/-7) after the second vaccine dose. The sequenced sample was peripheral blood, obtained 28 days after the second AZD1222 dose. These receptor sequences come from an adult who received the AZD1222 COVID-19 vaccine.

This chain joins TRBV6-5 and TRBJ1-2, with 7 bases fitting TRBD1. The CDR3 runs 13 residues. CDR1 MNHEY and CDR2 SVGAGI come from the germline V gene. V gave up 7 bases and J gave up 6 bases; unmatched junction bases: 8. This chain's CDR3 is CASTPSGTDGYTF. CDR3 coding DNA: TGTGCCAGCACCCCCTCCGGGACAGATGGCTACACCTTC.

This chain uses TRBV19 with TRBJ1-1, with 9 bases lining up with TRBD1. In germline, CDR1 is LNHDA, CDR2 SQIVND (reference sequence). The CDR3 extends over 17 amino acids. V shed 6 bases and J 5 bases; nucleotides not matched to a gene: 16. The CDR3 loop reads CASSRGQGRVLGTEAFF. The CDR3 DNA reads as TGTGCCAGTAGCCGCGGACAGGGGAGAGTTCTAGGGACTGAAGCTTTCTTT.

The chain links TRBV6-6 to TRBJ2-1; D may be TRBD1 (6 bases). The germline CDR1 and CDR2 sequences are MNHNY and SVGAGI (reference sequence). V lost 3 bases and J 3 bases, leaving 15 bases between the germline ends. This CDR3 contains 16 residues. In nucleotides, the CDR3 is TGTGCCAGCAGTTATCCCGAACAGGGTTTCTACAATGAGCAGTTCTTC. Translated: CASSYPEQGFYNEQFF.

This chain links TRBV9 with TRBJ1-6; 7 bases fit TRBD1. The CDR3 is made up of 14 amino acids. J lost 9 bases, V lost 1 base, and 4 bases had no gene match. Germline-derived CDR1 and CDR2 are SGDLS and YYNGEE. CDR3 sequence (DNA): TGTGCCAGCAGCGTACGACAGGGTACTTCACCCCTCCACTTT. Encoded protein: CASSVRQGTSPLHF.

The rearrangement links TRBV30 to TRBJ1-4; D not resolved. The germline V gene encodes CDR1 GTSNPN and CDR2 SVGIG (reference sequence). This CDR3 has 15 residues. The ends were cut back, 2 bases at V and 7 bases at J, with 17 bases in the middle. In nucleotides, the CDR3 is TGTGCCTGGAGTTTATCCCCTCGAACTGTTGAAAAACTGTTTTTT. Translated, it gives CAWSLSPRTVEKLFF.

This chain uses TRBV5-1 with TRBJ2-7; D not certain. Germline V lookup: CDR1 SGHRS, CDR2 YFSETQ. The CDR3 extends over 14 amino acids. Trimming cost V 4 bases and J 5 bases, with 16 bases left between them. CDR3 coding DNA: TGCGCCAGCAGCGCCGACACCACCCCGGACGAGCAGTACTTC. As protein: CASSADTTPDEQYF.

The chain is built from TRBV7-9 and TRBJ2-7; D remains ambiguous. Germline V lookup: CDR1 SEHNR, CDR2 FQNEAQ (reference sequence). This CDR3 has 13 residues. Trimming cost V 5 bases and J 3 bases, with 11 bases left between them. The CDR3 sequence is CASSPSSGYEQYF. The CDR3 DNA reads TGTGCCAGCAGCCCTTCGTCGGGCTACGAGCAGTACTTC.

This clone showed up just once. The chain joins TRBV11-2 to TRBJ1-6; 7 bases fit TRBD1. With 4 bases clipped from V and 7 bases from J, the junction kept 7 bases outside the gene matches. CDR1 is SGHAT and CDR2 is FQNNGV in the germline V gene. The length of the CDR3 is 15 residues. In DNA, the CDR3 is TGTGCCAGCAGCTCCCCGGGACAGAAGAATTCACCCCTCCACTTT. Amino acid sequence: CASSSPGQKNSPLHF.

Only a few counts were recorded for this clone. The V call is TRBV28, the J call TRBJ1-1; 7 bases are shared with TRBD1. The CDR3 is 14 residues long. The germline V gene encodes CDR1 MDHEN and CDR2 SYDVKM. Trimming removed 6 bases from V and 1 base from J; junction bases left unmatched: 5. This CDR3 is CASRTGFENTEAFF. CDR3 coding DNA: TGTGCCAGCAGGACAGGGTTCGAGAACACTGAAGCTTTCTTT.

The V and J genes are TRBV6-1 and TRBJ1-2, with D perhaps TRBD1 (5 bases). Trimming shortened V by 1 base and J by 3 bases, and 9 bases separated the two germline ends. This CDR3 is 14 amino acids long. CDR1 is MNHNS, CDR2 SASEGT, per germline. CDR3 loop: CASSEEGTDYGYTF. In nucleotides, the CDR3 is TGTGCCAGCAGTGAAGAGGGGACGGACTATGGCTACACCTTC.

This chain joins TRBV6-6 and TRBJ1-6, with a tentative D call TRBD1 (6 bases). This CDR3 has 13 residues. Per the germline V gene, CDR1 is MNHNY and CDR2 is SVGAGI (reference sequence). Trimming stripped 10 bases from V and 7 bases from J, with 14 bases between. DNA for the CDR3: TGTGCCACCTTTAAAGGGGGAAATTCACCCCTCCACTTT. This gives the protein CATFKGGNSPLHF.

The chain recombines TRBV19 with TRBJ1-4; maybe TRBD1 (5 bases). The CDR3 runs 14 residues. Germline CDR1 LNHDA, CDR2 SQIVND (reference sequence). V shed 3 bases and J shed 10 bases, with 15 bases lying between them. The CDR3 sequence: CASSIEGDRGKLFF. The DNA for the CDR3 is TGTGCCAGTAGTATTGAAGGGGACCGGGGAAAACTGTTTTTT.

J is TRBJ1-1 and V is TRBV30; unclear D gene. Trimming shortened V by 0 bases and J by 6 bases, and 11 bases separated the two germline ends. CDR1 is GTSNPN and CDR2 is SVGIG in the germline V gene (reference sequence). The CDR3 extends over 13 amino acids. The CDR3 nucleotides are TGTGCCTGGAGTGTTGGCCCCAGATCTGAAGCTTTCTTT. Residues: CAWSVGPRSEAFF.

The chain recombines TRBV7-8 with TRBJ1-5; a weak D match, TRBD1 (6 bases). The CDR3 sequence is 17 residues long. V shed 1 base and J shed 0 bases, with 13 bases lying between them. Germline V CDR1 and CDR2: SGHVS, FQNEAQ. CDR3 loop: CASSLEGGRNSNQPQHF. CDR3 DNA: TGTGCCAGCAGCTTAGAGGGGGGACGGAATAGCAATCAGCCCCAGCATTTT.

The chain employs TRBV6-5 and TRBJ2-7; TRBD1 matches at 8 bases. CDR3 size: 12 residues. J gave up 8 bases and V 5 bases, and 5 bases lay outside the gene matches. CDR1 is MNHEY and CDR2 is SVGAGI in the germline V gene. This CDR3 is CASSPGQGQQYF. Written as DNA, the CDR3 is TGTGCCAGCAGTCCAGGACAGGGCCAGCAGTACTTC.